Only a few counts were recorded for the clone carrying this TCR beta chain. Indicated time point: healthy volunteer bleed at 6 weeks. Unfractionated whole blood was the source from which total RNA was extracted. This specimen belongs to a study of human T cells and chemical hapten exposure. Each CDR3 protein gets one entry after TCRdb re-called the RACE reads with MiXCR. The table records some 65,000 distinct CDR3 sequences, roughly 6.6% of them present only once. The length of the CDR3 is 13 residues. The V gene lost 10 bases and the J gene lost 2 bases, with 13 bases spanning the gap. V gene TRBV12-3 or TRBV12-4 combines with J gene TRBJ2-3; D is unclear. Sample: whole blood. This sequence was found in a female donor in good health. Some clones in this sample may be carry-over from other donors' samples. CDR3 loop: CATSPLPTDTQYF. The CDR3 DNA sequence: TGTGCCACCTCTCCGTTGCCCACAGATACGCAGTATTTT.